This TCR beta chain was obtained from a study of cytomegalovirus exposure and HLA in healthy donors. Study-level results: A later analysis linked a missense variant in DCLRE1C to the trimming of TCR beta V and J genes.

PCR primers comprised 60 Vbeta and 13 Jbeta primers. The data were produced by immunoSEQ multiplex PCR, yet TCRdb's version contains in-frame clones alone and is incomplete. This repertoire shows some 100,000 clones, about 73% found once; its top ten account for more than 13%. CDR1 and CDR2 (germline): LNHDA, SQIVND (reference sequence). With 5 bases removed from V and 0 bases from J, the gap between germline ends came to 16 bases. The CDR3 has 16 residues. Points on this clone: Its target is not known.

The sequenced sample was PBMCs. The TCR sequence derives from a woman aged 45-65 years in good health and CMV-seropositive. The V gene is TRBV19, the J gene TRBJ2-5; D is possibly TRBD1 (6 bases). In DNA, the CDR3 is TGTGCCAGTAGTTTACGGGACACTACCTACCAAGAGACCCAGTACTTC. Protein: CASSLRDTTYQETQYF.